This passage covers 29 T cell receptor beta chains from one sample sequenced in a study of shared clonotypes between healthy human individuals (dated by TCRdb to between 2020 and 2021). Library preparation was by the immunoSEQ multiplex PCR assay. TCRdb retrieved this table from immuneACCESS and kept in-frame rearrangements only. Not all clones are present; in checked studies, unresolved V genes account for under half, and no reason is known for the remainder. The sample contains under 2,500,000 clones, about 94% of them found a single time. Roughly 0.13% of the sample rests with the top ten. The source material was naive CD4+ T cells sorted from blood. The sample's cell subset or site label is to be understood as: CD45RA+ positively selected. Receptor source: a man between 18 and 29 years old in good health.

J is TRBJ2-1 and V is TRBV5-4, with 10 positions matching TRBD1. V dropped 3 bases and J dropped 5; count of bases not matched to a gene: 5. From germline, CDR1 is SGHNT and CDR2 YYREEE (reference sequence). The length of the CDR3 is 15 residues. The CDR3 sequence is CASSSPGQGNNEQFF. CDR3 sequence (DNA): TGTGCCAGCAGCTCTCCGGGACAGGGGAACAATGAGCAGTTCTTC.

This chain connects TRBV5-1 to TRBJ1-2; a weak D match, TRBD1 (5 bases). The CDR3 has 14 amino acids. The V and J ends lost 9 bases and 1 base respectively, with 16 bases between them. Germline CDR1 SGHRS, CDR2 YFSETQ. This CDR3 reads CATSKEGLNYGYTF. DNA of the CDR3: TGCGCCACCTCCAAGGAGGGACTTAACTATGGCTACACCTTC.

V is TRBV11-2 and J is TRBJ1-2; D remains unclear. Germline CDR1 SGHAT, CDR2 FQNNGV. The CDR3 length is 15 residues. The ends were cut back, 7 bases at V and 2 bases at J, with 17 bases in the middle. The CDR3 reads CASTLTAPRNYGYTF. CDR3 sequence (DNA): TGTGCCAGCACATTGACCGCCCCCAGAAACTATGGCTACACCTTC.

This chain links TRBV6-5 with TRBJ1-2; 9 bases line up with TRBD1. The CDR3 extends over 15 amino acids. Germline-derived CDR1 and CDR2 are MNHEY and SVGAGI. Trimming at V came to 2 bases and at J to 4 bases, leaving 5 bases not matched to a gene. Here the CDR3 DNA reads TGTGCCAGCAGTTACCTTCCGGGACAGGGCTATGGCTACACCTTC. Its protein is CASSYLPGQGYGYTF.

This chain's CDR3 is CASSPRTVGILNTEAFF. The CDR3 DNA reads as TGTGCCAGCTCACCAAGAACAGTGGGTATTTTGAACACTGAAGCTTTCTTT. V and J are TRBV18 and TRBJ1-1; D unclear. Germline CDR1 KGHSH, CDR2 LQKENI. Trimming took off 2 bases at V and 0 bases at J, with 16 bases between the two ends. The CDR3 is 17 amino acids. Together with reference TRBV18 and TRBJ1-1, the CDR3 gives the full variable domain: NAGVMQNPRHLVRRRGQEARLRCSPMKGHSHVYWYRQLPEEGLKFMVYLQKENIIDESGMPKERFSAEFPKEGPSILRIQQVVRGDSAAYFCASSPRTVGILNTEAFFGQGTRLTVV.

The V and J genes are TRBV27 and TRBJ1-1; 7 bases are shared with TRBD1. The CDR3 has 16 residues. The trim removed 5 bases at V and 1 base at J, leaving 10 bases unmatched. CDR1 MNHEY and CDR2 SMNVEV come from the germline V gene (reference sequence). The CDR3 region is CASSRGRGAPNTEAFF. The CDR3 bases are TGTGCCAGCAGTAGGGGGCGGGGGGCCCCGAACACTGAAGCTTTCTTT.

As to this clone: This specimen includes other DNA sequences encoding the same CDR3. The chain joins TRBV7-3 to TRBJ2-1; D not resolved. Germline CDR1 reads SGHTA; CDR2 reads FQGTGA. The CDR3 runs 13 residues. V lost 1 base to trimming and J lost 4 bases, with 5 bases between them. CDR3 sequence reads: CASSLNRYNEQFF. The CDR3 DNA sequence: TGTGCCAGCAGCTTAAACAGATACAATGAGCAGTTCTTC.

The chain recombines TRBV10-3 with TRBJ2-7; D gene uncertain. Germline CDR1 ENHRY, CDR2 SYGVKD. The CDR3 contains 13 residues. V lost 3 bases, J lost 2 bases, and 8 bases lay in between. The CDR3 sequence: CAISDRAPYEQYF. CDR3 DNA sequence: TGTGCCATCAGTGACCGAGCCCCCTACGAGCAGTACTTC.

The chain is built from TRBV5-4 and TRBJ2-7, with D tentatively TRBD2 (6 bases). Germline V gene sequence: CDR1 SGHNT, CDR2 YYREEE (reference sequence). V was pared by 0 bases and J by 2 bases, with 12 bases between. The CDR3 is 15 amino acids. CDR3 sequence: CASSLGGGDPYEQYF. In DNA, the CDR3 is TGTGCCAGCAGCTTGGGAGGAGGGGACCCCTACGAGCAGTACTTC.

The CDR3 DNA sequence: TGTGCCAGCAGTGGGGTTGGGCCCCAGCATTTT. Translating it yields CASSGVGPQHF. The chain combines TRBV25-1 with TRBJ1-5, with unresolved D. The V end was cut by 4 bases, the J end by 9 bases, with 7 bases between. Looked up from germline, CDR1 is MGHDK and CDR2 is SYGVNS. This CDR3 spans 11 amino acids.

The chain combines TRBV28 with TRBJ2-7; 9 bases align to TRBD1. V was pared by 5 bases and J by 3 bases, with 14 bases of the junction left unmatched. The CDR3 covers 17 residues. Per the germline V gene, CDR1 is MDHEN and CDR2 is SYDVKM. DNA of the CDR3: TGTGCCAGCAGTCCCTATGACAGGGGGAGAGACTACTACGAGCAGTACTTC. Protein: CASSPYDRGRDYYEQYF.

The rearrangement links TRBV10-3 to TRBJ1-4; D uncertain. The CDR3 length is 14 residues. CDR1 is ENHRY and CDR2 is SYGVKD in the germline V gene. Trimming shortened V by 5 bases and J by 8 bases, and 15 bases separated the two germline ends. The CDR3 here is CAISSDQSREKLFF. Written as DNA, the CDR3 is TGTGCCATCAGTAGCGACCAATCGAGGGAAAAACTGTTTTTT.

The chain combines TRBV9 with TRBJ1-6; the match to TRBD1 covers 7 bases. V lost 0 bases to trimming and J lost 6 bases; unmatched junction nucleotides: 12. CDR1 and CDR2 (germline): SGDLS, YYNGEE. The CDR3 has 18 amino acids. CDR3 sequence reads: CASSVGVFEGAANSPLHF. The CDR3 region has the DNA TGTGCCAGCAGCGTAGGGGTATTTGAGGGGGCGGCTAATTCACCCCTCCACTTT. Full variable domain (remainder filled in from reference TRBV9 and TRBJ1-6): DSGVTQTPKHLITATGQRVTLRCSPRSGDLSVYWYQQSLDQGLQFLIQYYNGEERAKGNILERFSAQQFPDLHSELNLSSLELGDSALYFCASSVGVFEGAANSPLHFGNGTRLTVT.

The chain couples TRBV4-3 to TRBJ2-3; 12 bases are shared with TRBD2. Germline-derived CDR1 and CDR2 are LGHNA and YSLEER. With V trimmed by 5 bases and J by 1 base, 10 bases remained unmatched. The CDR3 consists of 18 residues. CDR3 coding DNA: TGCGCCAGCAGCTCCAGACTAGCGGGAGAGGGAGGCACAGATACGCAGTATTTT. Translating gives CASSSRLAGEGGTDTQYF.

The V gene is TRBV28, the J gene TRBJ2-5; D gene uncertain. Germline V gives CDR1 MDHEN, CDR2 SYDVKM. This CDR3 contains 13 residues. Trimming took off 3 bases at V and 1 base at J, with 6 bases between the two ends. The CDR3 region is CASSFWGQETQYF. The CDR3 DNA sequence: TGTGCCAGCAGTTTCTGGGGCCAAGAGACCCAGTACTTC.

A single count supports this clone. The rearrangement links TRBV6-5 to TRBJ2-7; 8 bases match TRBD1. The CDR3 spans 14 residues. Germline CDR1 is MNHEY and CDR2 is SVGAGI. Losses at the gene ends were 6 bases for V and 5 bases for J; bases not matched to a gene: 9. The CDR3 loop is CASRRTGSSDEQYF. The CDR3, as DNA: TGTGCCAGCAGACGGACAGGGTCCAGCGACGAGCAGTACTTC.

J is TRBJ1-1 and V is TRBV10-2; tentatively, D is TRBD1 (5 bases). The V end lost 1 base, the J end lost 3 bases, and 15 bases lay between the germline ends. Germline-derived CDR1 and CDR2 are WSHSY and SAAADI. The CDR3 loop spans 16 amino acids. The CDR3 DNA reads TGCGCCAGCAGTGAGTGGGTTTGGGGGAGGGACACTGAAGCTTTCTTT. This gives the protein CASSEWVWGRDTEAFF.

V and J are TRBV10-3 and TRBJ1-4; 8 bases are shared with TRBD1. The ends lost 5 bases at V and 3 bases at J; junction bases unmatched: 2. CDR1 is ENHRY, CDR2 SYGVKD, per germline. The CDR3 covers 14 residues. In nucleotides, the CDR3 is TGTGCCATCAGTAACAGGGGGTCTAATGAAAAACTGTTTTTT. Translating it yields CAISNRGSNEKLFF.

V is TRBV18 and J is TRBJ1-4; 11 nucleotides match TRBD1. The length of the CDR3 is 14 residues. Trimming cost V 4 bases and J 7 bases; bases outside gene matches: 2. Per germline, CDR1 KGHSH and CDR2 LQKENI. CDR3 nucleotides: TGTGCCAGCTCACGAGGACAGGGGGCTGAAAAACTGTTTTTT. Its protein is CASSRGQGAEKLFF.

This chain links TRBV5-4 with TRBJ2-1; D might be TRBD2 (5 bases). Germline CDR1 reads SGHNT; CDR2 reads YYREEE (reference sequence). This CDR3 has 16 amino acids. Trimming took 0 bases from V and 0 from J, leaving 10 bases between them. The CDR3 DNA follows: TGTGCCAGCAGCTTGGATGAGCGGAACTCCTACAATGAGCAGTTCTTC. It encodes CASSLDERNSYNEQFF.

On this clone: The same CDR3 is also encoded by other DNA sequences in this sample. This sequence joins TRBV6-5 and TRBJ2-2; TRBD1 is a possible D gene (6 bases). The CDR3 runs to 13 residues. The germline CDR1 and CDR2 sequences are MNHEY and SVGAGI. Trimming took 6 bases from V and 2 from J, leaving 7 bases between them. CDR3 bases: TGTGCCAGCAGGGACAGTAACACCGGGGAGCTGTTTTTT. This sequence encodes CASRDSNTGELFF.

CDR3 amino acids: CASSQQRDIQETQYF. The CDR3 DNA sequence: TGTGCCAGCAGCCAGCAACGGGACATCCAAGAGACCCAGTACTTC. V gene TRBV7-2 combines with J gene TRBJ2-5; D possibly corresponds to TRBD1 (6 bases). Between the trimmed V and J ends, which lost 5 bases and 1 base, there was a span of 14 bases. Per germline, CDR1 SGHTA and CDR2 FQGNSA. The CDR3 spans 15 residues.

The J gene is TRBJ1-2, the V gene TRBV12-5, with 9 nucleotides matching TRBD1. This CDR3 comprises 16 residues. The junction had 7 bases not matched to a gene; V was cut back by 1 base and J by 4 bases. Germline-derived CDR1 and CDR2 are LGHNT and FRNRAP. The CDR3: CASGLGQGVETYGYTF. CDR3 coding DNA: TGTGCTAGTGGTTTGGGACAGGGGGTAGAGACCTATGGCTACACCTTC.

The chain recombines TRBV5-1 with TRBJ2-1, with D unclear. This CDR3 region has 15 residues. Germline V CDR1 and CDR2: SGHRS, YFSETQ. V lost 0 bases, J lost 6 bases, and 13 bases lay in between. The CDR3 bases are TGCGCCAGCAGCTTGGTAGTACAAAGTTTCAATGAGCAGTTCTTC. Its translation is CASSLVVQSFNEQFF.

Note on this clone: The sample holds other DNA sequences that translate to the same CDR3. The J gene is TRBJ2-7, the V gene TRBV2; D gene uncertain. In germline, CDR1 is SNHLY, CDR2 FYNNEI. V lost 4 bases and J lost 0, with 10 bases in between. The CDR3 is 14 amino acids. The CDR3 sequence: CASSVGRVSYEQYF. DNA for the CDR3: TGTGCCAGCAGTGTTGGAAGGGTCTCCTACGAGCAGTACTTC.

V is TRBV28 and J is TRBJ2-6; D ambiguous. CDR1 and CDR2 from the germline V gene are MDHEN and SYDVKM. Trimming cost V 2 bases and J 0 bases, with 8 bases left between them. There are 16 residues in the CDR3. CDR3 loop: CASSLARSSGANVLTF. The DNA of the CDR3 is TGTGCCAGCAGTTTAGCCAGGAGCTCTGGGGCCAACGTCCTGACTTTC. The complete variable domain, with remaining parts taken from reference TRBV28 and TRBJ2-6, reads DVKVTQSSRYLVKRTGEKVFLECVQDMDHENMFWYRQDPGLGLRLIYFSYDVKMKEKGDIPEGYSVSREKKERFSLILESASTNQTSMYLCASSLARSSGANVLTFGAGSRLTVL.

As to this clone: Other DNA sequences in this sample translate to the same CDR3. This sequence joins TRBV18 and TRBJ2-3; D call uncertain. This CDR3 contains 15 residues. Trimming left V 2 bases short and J 0 bases short, with 9 bases between. CDR1 and CDR2 (germline): KGHSH, LQKENI. CDR3 DNA sequence: TGTGCCAGCTCACCAAGGCAGTCTAGCACAGATACGCAGTATTTT. Amino acids: CASSPRQSSTDTQYF.

For the CDR3, the DNA is TGTGCCAGCAGTCCGAGGGACAGGGGGGCGTCCTTTCAATCCACAGATACGCAGTATTTT. It is translated as CASSPRDRGASFQSTDTQYF. The chain uses TRBV7-8 and TRBJ2-3, with TRBD1 identical over 11 bases. The CDR3 is 20 amino acids. The germline V gene has CDR1 SGHVS and CDR2 FQNEAQ. The V gene end was trimmed by 6 bases and the J gene end by 2 bases; junction bases not matched to a gene: 19.

This clone came up once. V usage is TRBV18 and J usage is TRBJ2-3; D uncertain. Trimming stripped 0 bases from V and 7 bases from J, with 8 bases between. Germline CDR1 and CDR2: KGHSH and LQKENI. This CDR3 comprises 13 residues. The CDR3 nucleotides read TGTGCCAGCTCACCACCCATAGCAAATACGCAGTATTTT. Translation: CASSPPIANTQYF.